The sequence of this T cell receptor (beta chain) was determined in a study of blood T cell repertoires in COVID-19. The CDR3 runs to 15 residues. CDR1 and CDR2 (germline): SGDLS, YYNGEE. Trimming removed 2 bases from V and 3 bases from J, with 13 bases in between. The data were produced by immunoSEQ multiplex PCR, yet TCRdb's version contains in-frame clones alone and is incomplete. The sample consists of 160,000 or so clones, roughly four fifths of them appearing once. The chain couples TRBV9 to TRBJ2-3; TRBD2 is a possible D gene (7 bases). The sequencing sample was made of peripheral blood. The sequence came from a man in his 60s with active or convalescent COVID-19. The CDR3 loop is CASSVGGGRTDTQYF. The CDR3 DNA reads as TGTGCCAGCAGCGTGGGAGGGGGGAGAACAGATACGCAGTATTTT.